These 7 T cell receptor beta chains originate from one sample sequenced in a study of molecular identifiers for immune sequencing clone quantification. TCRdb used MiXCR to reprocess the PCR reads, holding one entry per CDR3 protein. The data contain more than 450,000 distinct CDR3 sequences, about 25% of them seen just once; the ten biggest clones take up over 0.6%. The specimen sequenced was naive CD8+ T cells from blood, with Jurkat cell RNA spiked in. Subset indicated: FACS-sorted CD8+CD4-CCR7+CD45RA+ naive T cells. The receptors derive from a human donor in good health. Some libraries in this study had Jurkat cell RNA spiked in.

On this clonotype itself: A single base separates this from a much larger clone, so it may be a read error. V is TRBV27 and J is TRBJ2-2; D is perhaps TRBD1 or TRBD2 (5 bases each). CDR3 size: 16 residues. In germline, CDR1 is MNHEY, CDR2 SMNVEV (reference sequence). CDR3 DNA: TGTGCCAGCGCGAAGGATCCGGGACCGAACACCGGGGAGCAGTTTTTT. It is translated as CASAKDPGPNTGEQFF.

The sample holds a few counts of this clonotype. CDR3 in amino acids: CASSRIRSHEQYF. Here the CDR3 DNA reads TGTGCCAGCAGTCGTATCAGGTCCCACGAGCAGTACTTC. V usage is TRBV11-2 and J usage is TRBJ2-7; unclear D gene. The CDR3 sequence is 13 residues long. The germline CDR1 and CDR2 sequences are SGHAT and FQNNGV. Trimming stripped 6 bases from V and 5 bases from J, with 14 bases between.

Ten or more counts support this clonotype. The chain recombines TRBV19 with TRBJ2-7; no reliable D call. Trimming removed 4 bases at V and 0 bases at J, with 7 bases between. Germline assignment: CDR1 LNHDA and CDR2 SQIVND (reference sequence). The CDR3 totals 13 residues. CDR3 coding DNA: TGTGCCAGTAGTACGGGCCTCTCCTACGAGCAGTACTTC. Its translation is CASSTGLSYEQYF.

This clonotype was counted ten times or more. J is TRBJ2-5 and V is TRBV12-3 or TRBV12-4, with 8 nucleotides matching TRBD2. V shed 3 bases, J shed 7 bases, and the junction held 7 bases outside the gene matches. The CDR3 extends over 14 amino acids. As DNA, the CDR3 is TGTGCCAGCAGTTTTACTAGCGGCACAGGGACCCAGTACTTC. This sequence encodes CASSFTSGTGTQYF.

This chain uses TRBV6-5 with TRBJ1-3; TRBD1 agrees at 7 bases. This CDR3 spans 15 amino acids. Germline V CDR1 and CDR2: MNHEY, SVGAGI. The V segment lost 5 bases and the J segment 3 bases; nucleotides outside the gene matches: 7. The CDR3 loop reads CASSPTGIGGNTIYF. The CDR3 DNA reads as TGTGCCAGCAGTCCGACAGGGATTGGTGGAAACACCATATATTTT.

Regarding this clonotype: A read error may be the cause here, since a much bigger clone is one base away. CDR3 sequence: CATRESGGNTGELFF. The CDR3 nucleotides are TGTGCCACCAGAGAGAGTGGGGGGAACACCGGGGAGCTGTTTTTT. The chain combines TRBV24-1 with TRBJ2-2; D may be TRBD1 or TRBD2 (5 bases each). This CDR3 spans 15 amino acids. Germline CDR1 reads KGHDR; CDR2 reads SFDVKD. Between the trimmed V and J ends, which lost 7 bases and 1 base, there was a span of 12 bases.

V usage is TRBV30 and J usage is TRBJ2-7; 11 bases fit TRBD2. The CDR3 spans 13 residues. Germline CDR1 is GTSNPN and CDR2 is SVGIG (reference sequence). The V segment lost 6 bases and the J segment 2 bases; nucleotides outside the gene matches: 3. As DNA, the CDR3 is TGTGCCTGCTTAGCGGGAGGGACCTACGAGCAGTACTTC. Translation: CACLAGGTYEQYF.